This entry is about one T cell receptor (beta chain). Here immunoSEQ multiplex PCR was the method, and the copy in TCRdb shows in-frame clones only, minus some. The sample lists roughly 100,000 clones, roughly 84% occurring once. The data were taken from a study of blood T cell repertoires in COVID-19. The clonotype comes from a man aged 60-69 years with acute or convalescent COVID-19. The sample comprised peripheral blood.

This chain's CDR3 is CASSDPELYEQYV. As DNA, the CDR3 is TGTGCCAGCAGTGACCCAGAATTATACGAGCAGTACGTC. The chain combines TRBV6-4 with TRBJ2-7; D gene uncertain. In germline, CDR1 is MRHNA, CDR2 SNTAGT. V was cut by 2 bases and J by 4 bases, with 9 bases left in between. The CDR3 loop spans 13 amino acids.